The clone carrying this TCR beta chain was recorded at least ten times. Its antigen is unknown. The V gene lost 3 bases and the J gene lost 11 bases, with 13 bases spanning the gap. The CDR3 covers 11 residues. Germline V gives CDR1 DFQATT, CDR2 SNEGSKA (reference sequence). This entry belongs to a study of T-cell memory formation after mild COVID-19. Study-wide background: There were largely donor-specific TCR clusters.

From the 5' RACE reads, TCRdb called clonotypes with MiXCR, one entry per CDR3 protein. Here the sample spans roughly 51,000 distinct CDR3 sequences, over 6.5% being singletons. General study findings and limits: The CD4+ clones that contracted clustered mainly within CM and EM, and the CD8+ clones concentrated in EMRA. Memory from before infection featured some responding clones, which suggests cross-reactive memory joined.

The specimen sequenced was PBMCs or a T cell subset sorted from them (not recorded which). This chain links TRBV20-1 with TRBJ1-1; possible D gene TRBD1, 5 bases. This clonotype originated in a young man who had mild COVID-19 (a few samples of this study predate the infection). Cell type and time point are not known. The CDR3 coding sequence is TGCAGTGCTAGGTTCGCAGGGCCTGCTTTCTTT. This sequence encodes CSARFAGPAFF.